This T cell receptor beta chain emerged from a study of blood T cell repertoires in COVID-19 (dated by TCRdb to 2018 to 2020). Study-wide context: The collaborator samples originated in the United States, Italy and Spain and spanned the acute and convalescent phases of COVID-19. The samples were drawn from the first 160 participants of the ongoing ImmuneRACE study and from over a thousand subjects provided by 6 global collaborators. Subjects who had been exposed to COVID-19, were actively infected with it, or had recovered from it provided the deeply sampled blood TCRbeta repertoires that made up the dataset. A freely available public database, intended as a resource for researchers studying the immune response to SARS-CoV-2, is where the repertoires were released. The prospective study material was composed of cDNA or gDNA derived from T cells, B-cell-depleted T cells, or PBMCs. Where available, HLA class I and class II types were obtained from metadata supplied by the sample provider rather than from assay-based typing. Sample metadata almost always included a de-identified subject ID, COVID-19 status, age in years and sex.

The collaborating institutions used their own protocols to collect whole blood in K2EDTA tubes. For TCRbeta analysis, collaborator samples were shipped as frozen whole blood, as isolated PBMCs, or as DNA extracted from either sample type. TCRbeta CDR3 regions were amplified from genomic DNA using the immunoSEQ Assay, a bias-controlled multiplex PCR. The authors processed their data as follows. The number of nucleated cells in each sample was estimated by amplification of reference gene primers within the assay. Sequence reads were collapsed and filtered to measure the absolute abundance of every unique TCRbeta CDR3 rearrangement. For each sample, productive Simpson clonality was calculated as the square root of Simpson's diversity index across productive rearrangements. This is the immuneACCESS table as TCRdb keeps it, with only in-frame sequences that have V and J called. A part of the clones is gone; compared with another copy, unresolved V genes explain less than half, and the rest is unexplained. V, J and clone size are taken as reported in that table, and D and trimming were inferred from the DNA itself. The sample contains around 620,000 clones, 80% to 90% of them found a single time. The leading ten clones occupy about 0.26% of the sample.

At the junction V is shortened by 5 bases and J by 17 bases; bases outside the gene matches: 20. Reading from cysteine to phenylalanine, the CDR3 counts 16 amino acids. Only CDR3 DNA remains: 48 bases, in frame from the first base. Reading the germline V gene gives CDR1 KGHDR and CDR2 SFDVKD. General findings and caveats noted by the study authors: Clinical and demographic metadata were provided uncurated, with the amount varying by source and participant.

Remarks on this clone: What antigen it recognizes has not been identified. The input lacks base qualities; no much larger clone sits a single base away.

Source material: peripheral blood. The chain links TRBV24-1 with TRBJ1-6; TRBD1 aligns with 7 central bases. This receptor was obtained from a woman aged 18-29 years with acute or convalescent COVID-19. The CDR3 amino acid sequence is: CATSVRGQAGGRGIHF. The DNA reads as follows: TGTGCCACCAGTGTCCGAGGACAGGCCGGAGGTCGGGGGATCCACTTT.